The rows below give T cell receptor beta chains drawn from one sample of a study of blood T cells in healthy people across ages. TCRdb reanalysed the 5' RACE reads using MiXCR and keeps one entry per CDR3 protein. Of approximately 850,000 distinct CDR3 sequences in the sample, roughly 60% were seen once. The sequenced sample was blood. Receptors were obtained from a man between 25 and 39 years old in good health. The CDR3 runs from the conserved cysteine through the conserved F or W. The D gene is left open where the match is weak. For some rows the clone size is stated as once, few or many, or as a class when expanded; others skip it.

d_gene: TRBD1
j_gene: TRBJ2-7
abundance: few
v_gene: TRBV6-2/TRBV6-3
CDR3nt: TGTGCCAGCGGACCGACAGGGGCGAGCTCCTACGAGCAGTACTTC
CDR3aa: CASGPTGASSYEQYF

d_gene: .
j_gene: TRBJ2-7
abundance: .
v_gene: TRBV18
CDR3nt: TGTGCCAGCTCACCACAACAGGGTGAGACCTACGAGCAGTACTTC
CDR3aa: CASSPQQGETYEQYF

d_gene: TRBD2
j_gene: TRBJ2-1
abundance: .
v_gene: TRBV11-2
CDR3nt: TGTGCCAGCAGCTTAGCCGGGGGACTAGTAGGCAATGAGCAGTTCTTC
CDR3aa: CASSLAGGLVGNEQFF

d_gene: .
j_gene: TRBJ1-2
abundance: few
v_gene: TRBV10-3
CDR3nt: TGTGCCATCAGTGACGGACTGGACAACTATGGCTACACCTTC
CDR3aa: CAISDGLDNYGYTF

d_gene: .
j_gene: TRBJ1-2
abundance: .
v_gene: TRBV6-6
CDR3nt: TGTGCCAGCAGTGACGGACGCCCCTATGGCTACACCTTC
CDR3aa: CASSDGRPYGYTF

d_gene: TRBD1
j_gene: TRBJ2-7
abundance: many
v_gene: TRBV7-9
CDR3nt: TGTGCCAGCAGCCAAACAGGGGACGAGCAGTACTTC
CDR3aa: CASSQTGDEQYF

d_gene: .
j_gene: TRBJ2-3
abundance: many
v_gene: TRBV2
CDR3nt: TGTGCCACAGGGCCCTTACGGGGGACAGATACGCAGTATTTT
CDR3aa: CATGPLRGTDTQYF

d_gene: .
j_gene: TRBJ2-5
abundance: many
v_gene: TRBV6-2/TRBV6-3
CDR3nt: TGTGCCAGCAGCCATCGGGAGACCCAGTACTTC
CDR3aa: CASSHRETQYF

d_gene: TRBD1
j_gene: TRBJ2-5
abundance: .
v_gene: TRBV7-2
CDR3nt: TGTGCCAGCAGCCCTCCTGGGACAGGGGCAGAGACCCAGTACTTC
CDR3aa: CASSPPGTGAETQYF

d_gene: .
j_gene: TRBJ1-2
abundance: .
v_gene: TRBV6-5
CDR3nt: TGTGCCAGCCAATCCAGACAGAACTATGGCTACACCTTC
CDR3aa: CASQSRQNYGYTF

d_gene: .
j_gene: TRBJ2-1
abundance: few
v_gene: TRBV20-1
CDR3nt: TGCAGTGCTAGAGTGGGGCTCTGGAGGGACAATGAGCAGTTCTTC
CDR3aa: CSARVGLWRDNEQFF

d_gene: TRBD1
j_gene: TRBJ1-2
abundance: .
v_gene: TRBV7-6
CDR3nt: TGTGCCAGCAGTCGGACAGGGGGCGAGGGTTCTGGCTACACCTTC
CDR3aa: CASSRTGGEGSGYTF

d_gene: TRBD1
j_gene: TRBJ2-1
abundance: few
v_gene: TRBV29-1
CDR3nt: TGCAGCGTCGGGGCGGGACAGGGCAACGTGGGACAGCAGTTCTTC
CDR3aa: CSVGAGQGNVGQQFF

d_gene: .
j_gene: TRBJ2-5
abundance: .
v_gene: TRBV9
CDR3nt: TGTGCCAGCAGCGGAGTACTTTTGGGGGCAGAGACCCAGTACTTC
CDR3aa: CASSGVLLGAETQYF

d_gene: .
j_gene: TRBJ1-1
abundance: .
v_gene: TRBV27
CDR3nt: TGTGCCAGCAGCCGGGTGCCAGGCGCTGAAGCTTTCTTT
CDR3aa: CASSRVPGAEAFF

d_gene: .
j_gene: TRBJ2-1
abundance: .
v_gene: TRBV21-1
CDR3nt: TGTGCCAGCAGCAATGCGGATGATGGGTACAATGAGCAGTTCTTC
CDR3aa: CASSNADDGYNEQFF

d_gene: TRBD2
j_gene: TRBJ2-5
abundance: few
v_gene: TRBV7-2
CDR3nt: TGTGCCAGCAGCTTAGAGGGGACTAGCGGGACCAATGAGCAGTACTTC
CDR3aa: CASSLEGTSGTNEQYF

d_gene: .
j_gene: TRBJ1-2
abundance: .
v_gene: TRBV9
CDR3nt: TGTGCCAGCAGCGTAGCCCGATATGGCTACACCTTC
CDR3aa: CASSVARYGYTF

d_gene: TRBD2
j_gene: TRBJ2-1
abundance: once
v_gene: TRBV5-6
CDR3nt: TGTGCCAGCAGCTTGGCTGGTTTCGGGAGGGCCAGCGATGAGCAGTTCTTC
CDR3aa: CASSLAGFGRASDEQFF

d_gene: TRBD2
j_gene: TRBJ2-7
abundance: few
v_gene: TRBV3-1
CDR3nt: TGTGCCAGCAGCCAATGGGGACTAGCGGCCTACGAGCAGTACTTC
CDR3aa: CASSQWGLAAYEQYF

d_gene: TRBD1
j_gene: TRBJ2-1
abundance: .
v_gene: TRBV12-3/TRBV12-4
CDR3nt: TGTGCCAGCAGTGGACAGGGGAATAGGGAGCAGTTCTTC
CDR3aa: CASSGQGNREQFF

d_gene: TRBD2
j_gene: TRBJ2-1
abundance: .
v_gene: TRBV15
CDR3nt: TGTGCCACCAGCAGAGATAGGGCGGGAGGGGACAATGAGCAGTTCTTC
CDR3aa: CATSRDRAGGDNEQFF

d_gene: .
j_gene: TRBJ2-3
abundance: .
v_gene: TRBV2
CDR3nt: TGTGCCAGCAGCGGACCAGGGGCCGCCACAGATACGCAGTATTTT
CDR3aa: CASSGPGAATDTQYF

d_gene: TRBD1
j_gene: TRBJ1-4
abundance: few
v_gene: TRBV6-1
CDR3nt: TGTGCCAGCACCGCAGACAGGGTTGAAAAACTGTTTTTT
CDR3aa: CASTADRVEKLFF

d_gene: .
j_gene: TRBJ2-3
abundance: .
v_gene: TRBV23-1
CDR3nt: TGCGCCAGCAGTCGAGGCCGAGGGGGCACAGATACGCAGTATTTT
CDR3aa: CASSRGRGGTDTQYF

d_gene: .
j_gene: TRBJ2-1
abundance: .
v_gene: TRBV27
CDR3nt: TGTGCCAGCAGGACTAACTCCTACAATGAGCAGTTCTTC
CDR3aa: CASRTNSYNEQFF

d_gene: .
j_gene: TRBJ2-1
abundance: .
v_gene: TRBV7-6
CDR3nt: TGTGCCAGCAGCCCACCTGGGCTAGGGTCCTACAATGAGCAGTTCTTC
CDR3aa: CASSPPGLGSYNEQFF

d_gene: .
j_gene: TRBJ2-6
abundance: few
v_gene: TRBV9
CDR3nt: TGTGCCAGCAGCGTTAACACCCAAAACCCCGCCGGGGCCAACGTCCTGACTTTC
CDR3aa: CASSVNTQNPAGANVLTF

d_gene: TRBD1
j_gene: TRBJ1-2
abundance: few
v_gene: TRBV6-5
CDR3nt: TGTGCCAGCAGTTACTCCTGGACAGGGATATCCTATGGCTACACCTTC
CDR3aa: CASSYSWTGISYGYTF

d_gene: TRBD2
j_gene: TRBJ2-5
abundance: .
v_gene: TRBV7-6
CDR3nt: TGTGCCAGCAGCTTAACGGAGCGGGGCGAAGAGACCCAGTACTTC
CDR3aa: CASSLTERGEETQYF

d_gene: .
j_gene: TRBJ2-5
abundance: .
v_gene: TRBV4-2
CDR3nt: TGTGCCAGCAGCCAAGAGTCAGGGGCCAGGGAGCAGTACTTC
CDR3aa: CASSQESGAREQYF

d_gene: .
j_gene: TRBJ2-5
abundance: .
v_gene: TRBV15
CDR3nt: TGTGCCACCAGCAGAGGGGGATTGGGGACCCAGTACTTC
CDR3aa: CATSRGGLGTQYF

d_gene: .
j_gene: TRBJ2-5
abundance: few
v_gene: TRBV28
CDR3nt: TGTGCCAGCACAAAGGGCTATGCGGGGACCCAGTACTTC
CDR3aa: CASTKGYAGTQYF

d_gene: .
j_gene: TRBJ1-5
abundance: .
v_gene: TRBV28
CDR3nt: TGTGCCAGCCGGATCAGGGAGAATCAGCCCCAGCATTTT
CDR3aa: CASRIRENQPQHF

d_gene: .
j_gene: TRBJ2-3
abundance: once
v_gene: TRBV3-1
CDR3nt: TGTGCCAGCAGCCAACGCCAAGACCACACAGATACGCAGTATTTT
CDR3aa: CASSQRQDHTDTQYF

d_gene: TRBD2
j_gene: TRBJ2-3
abundance: .
v_gene: TRBV5-1
CDR3nt: TGCGCCAGCAGCTTGGGACTAGCAGATGCGCAGTATTTT
CDR3aa: CASSLGLADAQYF

d_gene: .
j_gene: TRBJ2-1
abundance: .
v_gene: TRBV7-2
CDR3nt: TGTGCCAGCAGCTCGACAGCGTCCTCCTACAATGAGCAGTTCTTC
CDR3aa: CASSSTASSYNEQFF

d_gene: .
j_gene: TRBJ1-5
abundance: .
v_gene: TRBV28
CDR3nt: TGTGCCAGCAGTCAGTCGTGGAATCAGCCCCAGCATTTT
CDR3aa: CASSQSWNQPQHF

d_gene: TRBD2
j_gene: TRBJ2-7
abundance: few
v_gene: TRBV20-1
CDR3nt: TGCAGTGCTACCCCACTAGCGGCCTACGAGCAGTACTTC
CDR3aa: CSATPLAAYEQYF

d_gene: TRBD1
j_gene: TRBJ2-7
abundance: .
v_gene: TRBV29-1
CDR3nt: TGCAGCGTTCCGGGACAGGCCTTCTACGAGCAGTACTTC
CDR3aa: CSVPGQAFYEQYF

d_gene: .
j_gene: TRBJ1-2
abundance: .
v_gene: TRBV7-9
CDR3nt: TGTGCCAGCAGCCTAGGGCCCCAGGGAGACTATGGCTACACCTTC
CDR3aa: CASSLGPQGDYGYTF